This TCR beta chain was recovered during a study of shared clonotypes between healthy human individuals. Trimming pared 5 bases from V and 0 bases from J, leaving 17 bases between. The CDR3 consists of 16 residues. The germline V gene has CDR1 LNHNV and CDR2 YYDKDF (reference sequence). The method was immunoSEQ multiplex PCR; TCRdb's version includes in-frame clones alone and lacks a portion of them. The profile shows some 2.3 million clones, 90% to 95% of them singletons. The TCR was taken from a man aged 18 to 29 in good health. Some clones in this sample may be carry-over from other donors' samples. The specimen sequenced was naive CD4+ T cells from PBMCs. Subset here: CD45RA+ positively selected. The chain joins TRBV15 to TRBJ2-7; possible D gene TRBD2, 5 bases. The CDR3 loop is CATSPKIFGVSYEQYF. The DNA of the CDR3 is TGTGCCACCAGCCCCAAAATATTCGGGGTCTCCTACGAGCAGTACTTC.